This TCR beta chain stems from a study of cytomegalovirus exposure and HLA in healthy donors. Study-level results: Most TCR sequences were seen very rarely across donors, but some public TCRs occurred in many. A later analysis revealed that TCR association rates differed between HLA loci, peaking at DRB1 and bottoming out at HLA-C. Overall, about 160 TCR beta chains were annotated as cytomegalovirus-associated. Clonal expansion was found to be greater in HLA-associated TCR beta chains than in equally common others in a later analysis.

Concerning this clone: Its antigen is unidentified.

Germline values: CDR1 SGHNT, CDR2 YENEEA. The CDR3 covers 14 residues. V was shortened by 0 bases and J by 0 bases, with 3 bases between the two germline ends. 13 Jbeta primers and 60 Vbeta primers were used for the PCR. Clones were sequenced by immunoSEQ multiplex PCR, and TCRdb holds only the in-frame ones, with some missing. The table includes approximately 200,000 clones, over 70% detected once. Material: PBMCs. This TCR was sampled from a woman between 25 and 40 years old in good health and CMV-seropositive. V gene TRBV11-3 combines with J gene TRBJ2-1, with D hard to call. CDR3 region: CASSLDSSYNEQFF. The CDR3 coding sequence is TGTGCCAGCAGCTTAGATAGCTCCTACAATGAGCAGTTCTTC.